This T cell receptor (beta chain) was captured by sequencing in a study of shared clonotypes between healthy human individuals. Study as a whole: Each donor contributed plates that comprised three CD4 naive, three CD4 memory, two CD8 naive and one CD8 memory.

Looked up from germline, CDR1 is SGHRS and CDR2 is YFSETQ. The CDR3 loop spans 15 amino acids. J lost 3 bases, V lost 4 bases, and 9 bases had no gene match. Authors' processing steps: In the immunoSEQ data, sequences were junction-only and lacked quality scores, so filtering differed. Profiling relied on immunoSEQ multiplex PCR, and the TCRdb table lists in-frame clones only, not all of them. The D gene and trimming were derived from the DNA, and the V and J assignments and clone size from that table. The table records 1,500,000 or so clones, approximately 98.5% of them present only once. Study-wide results and caveats: Richness estimates generally favored naive over memory subsets.

About this clone: The antigen remains unidentified.

This rearrangement joins TRBV5-1 to TRBJ2-7; 8 positions agree with TRBD1. This clonotype originated in a man aged 30 to 45 in good health. Sequencing was carried out using naive CD4+ T cells sorted from blood. Described subset: CD45RA+ positively selected. CDR3 nucleotide sequence: TGCGCCAGCAGCGACAGGGGAACCCTTAACTACGAGCAGTACTTC. Protein product: CASSDRGTLNYEQYF.